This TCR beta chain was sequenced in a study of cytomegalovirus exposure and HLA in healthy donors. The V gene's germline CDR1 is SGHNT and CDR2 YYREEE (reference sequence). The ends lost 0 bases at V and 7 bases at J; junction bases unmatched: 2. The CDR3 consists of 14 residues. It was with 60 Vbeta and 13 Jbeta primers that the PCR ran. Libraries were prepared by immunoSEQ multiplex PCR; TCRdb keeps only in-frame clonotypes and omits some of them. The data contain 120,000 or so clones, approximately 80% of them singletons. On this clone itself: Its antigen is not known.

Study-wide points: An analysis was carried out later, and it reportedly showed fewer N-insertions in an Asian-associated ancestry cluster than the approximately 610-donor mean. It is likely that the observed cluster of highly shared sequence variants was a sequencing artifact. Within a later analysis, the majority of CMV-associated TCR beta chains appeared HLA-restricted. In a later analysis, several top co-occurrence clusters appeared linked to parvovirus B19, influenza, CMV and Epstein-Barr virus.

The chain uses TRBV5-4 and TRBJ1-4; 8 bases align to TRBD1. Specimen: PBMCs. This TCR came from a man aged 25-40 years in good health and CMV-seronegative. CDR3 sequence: CASSLDRGSEKLFF. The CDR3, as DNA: TGTGCCAGCAGCTTGGACAGGGGGAGTGAAAAACTGTTTTTT.